This T cell receptor beta chain was captured by sequencing in a study of T cell repertoires in cytomegalovirus infection. Study-level information: CMV infection plus the matching HLA type was flagged by public TCR beta signatures.

TCRdb ran MiXCR on the reads and lists one entry per CDR3 protein. Of about 450,000 distinct CDR3 sequences in the sample, approximately 32% were seen once. Germline CDR1 MNHEY, CDR2 SVGAGI. The V gene lost 0 bases and the J gene lost 0 bases, with 18 bases spanning the gap. CDR3 length: 19 amino acids. This clonotype was seen a handful of times. Its antigen is undetermined. Overall study findings and caveats: Summed frequency of shared TCR beta families picked out CMV carriers who also had the relevant HLA. HLA-C-restricted TCR beta clonotypes specific for CMV led the ex vivo response.

The V and J genes are TRBV6-5 and TRBJ1-3; TRBD1 might be the D (5 bases). The sequenced sample was PBMCs. The sequence was obtained from a human donor in good health (CMV status not recorded). Some clones in this sample may be carry-over from other donors' samples. The CDR3 reads CASSYSSGGAGHSGNTIYF. CDR3 nucleotide sequence: TGTGCCAGCAGTTACTCGTCCGGCGGGGCAGGGCACTCTGGAAACACCATATATTTT.